This TCR beta chain is drawn from a study of shared clonotypes between healthy human individuals. Study information: There were three CD4 naive, three CD4 memory, two CD8 naive and one CD8 memory plates per donor. Study-wide results and limits: Rarefaction exposed incomplete sorted-subset sequencing despite large depth.

In regard to this clone: Its antigen is undetermined.

Naive-designated CD8 cells lacked CD45RO, were positively enriched for CCR7, and omitted terminally differentiated effector memory CD45RA+ cells. Adult Caucasians living in Nashville, Tennessee made up all of the donors. The assay was immunoSEQ multiplex PCR, and TCRdb's table has in-frame clones only and misses some. The data show about 2 million clones, with around 96% seen just once and approximately 1.2% held by the top ten. Germline CDR1 SGHRS, CDR2 YFSETQ. This CDR3 spans 11 amino acids. Trimming stripped 0 bases from V and 8 bases from J, with 5 bases between. The receptor was derived from a man between 18 and 29 years old in good health. The chain couples TRBV5-1 to TRBJ1-2; weak D call: TRBD1 (5 bases). The sequenced material came from naive CD8+ T cells sorted from blood. The CDR3 reads CASSLGTGYTF. The CDR3 DNA is TGCGCCAGCAGCTTGGGGACAGGCTACACCTTC.